Presented here are 13 T cell receptor beta chains from one specimen sequenced in a study of OX40 agonist ivuxolimab in advanced cancers. Some clones are missing from TCRdb's copy, which holds only in-frame ones; the method was immunoSEQ multiplex PCR. The sample lists roughly 75,000 clones, roughly 86% occurring once. Specimen: CD4+ or CD8+ T cells sorted from blood, collected in a trial of the OX40 agonist ivuxolimab. These receptors were obtained from an adult with an advanced solid tumor such as melanoma, head and neck, liver or kidney cancer.

J is TRBJ1-1 and V is TRBV2, with D unclear. Trimming removed 4 bases at V and 3 bases at J, with 12 bases between. Germline CDR1 is SNHLY and CDR2 is FYNNEI. This CDR3 is 14 amino acids long. CDR3 in DNA: TGTGCCAGCAGTGTCCTTTATTTGGACACTGAAGCTTTCTTT. This encodes CASSVLYLDTEAFF.

The V and J genes are TRBV7-2 and TRBJ2-5; a weak D match, TRBD2 (6 bases). The V gene lost 4 bases and the J gene lost 3 bases, with 15 bases spanning the gap. From germline, CDR1 is SGHTA and CDR2 FQGNSA. This CDR3 spans 15 amino acids. CDR3 in DNA: TGTGCCAGCAGCTCGTCTCTAGCGTTGAAAGAGACCCAGTACTTC. It translates to CASSSSLALKETQYF.

This chain uses TRBV12-5 with TRBJ2-3, with 9 bases that match TRBD1. The CDR3 is made up of 15 amino acids. CDR1 and CDR2 (germline): LGHNT, FRNRAP. V lost 1 base and J lost 6; bases outside the gene matches: 5. CDR3 sequence reads: CASGLGTGVADTQYF. Written as DNA, the CDR3 is TGTGCTAGTGGTTTGGGGACAGGGGTTGCTGATACGCAGTATTTT.

The rearrangement joins TRBV28 to TRBJ2-1, with 11 bases lining up with TRBD1. The germline gives CDR1 MDHEN, CDR2 SYDVKM. The CDR3 is 15 amino acids. The ends lost 5 bases at V and 10 bases at J; junction bases unmatched: 10. The CDR3 loop is CASSRSLDRGREQFF. The CDR3 DNA follows: TGTGCCAGCAGTCGATCCCTGGACAGGGGGCGGGAGCAGTTCTTC. The complete variable domain, with remaining parts taken from reference TRBV28 and TRBJ2-1, reads DVKVTQSSRYLVKRTGEKVFLECVQDMDHENMFWYRQDPGLGLRLIYFSYDVKMKEKGDIPEGYSVSREKKERFSLILESASTNQTSMYLCASSRSLDRGREQFFGPGTRLTVL.

The gene calls are TRBV7-2 and TRBJ1-5, with 7 nucleotides matching TRBD1. The length of the CDR3 is 16 residues. In germline, CDR1 is SGHTA, CDR2 FQGNSA. V was pared by 5 bases and J by 5 bases, with 12 bases of the junction left unmatched. CDR3: CASSPSGTEVYQPQHF. The DNA for the CDR3 is TGTGCCAGCAGCCCATCCGGGACAGAAGTGTATCAGCCCCAGCATTTT.

This clone was observed once. The V gene is TRBV4-1, the J gene TRBJ2-7, with D possibly being TRBD1 or TRBD2 (5 bases each). CDR3 length equals 16 residues. CDR1 is MGHRA and CDR2 is YSYEKL in the germline V gene. V shed 0 bases and J shed 2 bases, with 14 bases lying between them. As DNA, the CDR3 is TGCGCCAGCAGCCAAGATGGACCGGGACGGACCTACGAGCAGTACTTC. This codes for CASSQDGPGRTYEQYF.

CDR3 sequence (DNA): TGTGCCATCAGTGAGCCGGCGCTTCAAGAGACCCAGTACTTC. Its protein product is CAISEPALQETQYF. The rearrangement joins TRBV10-3 to TRBJ2-5, with D hard to call. The CDR3 covers 14 residues. Germline CDR1 ENHRY, CDR2 SYGVKD. The V end lost 2 bases, the J end lost 2 bases, and 9 bases lay between the germline ends.

This clone was seen a few times. This rearrangement joins TRBV7-9 to TRBJ1-4, with 9 nucleotides matching TRBD1. After removal of 2 bases from V and 5 bases from J, the junction contained 3 bases not matched to a gene. The CDR3 consists of 15 residues. Germline values: CDR1 SEHNR, CDR2 FQNEAQ (reference sequence). CDR3 sequence reads: CASSLRGTGNEKLFF. The CDR3 DNA is TGTGCCAGCAGCTTAAGGGGGACAGGGAATGAAAAACTGTTTTTT.

This clone turned up a few times. The gene calls are TRBV30 and TRBJ2-5, with 9 bases that match TRBD1. CDR3 length: 15 amino acids. The V gene end was trimmed by 0 bases and the J gene end by 2 bases; junction bases not matched to a gene: 4. CDR1 GTSNPN and CDR2 SVGIG come from the germline V gene (reference sequence). CDR3 DNA: TGTGCCTGGAGTGTAGGGGACAGGGTACAAGAGACCCAGTACTTC. It translates to CAWSVGDRVQETQYF.

The chain uses TRBV7-2 and TRBJ2-5, with 11 positions matching TRBD2. The CDR3 consists of 15 residues. V shed 5 bases, J shed 4 bases, and the junction held 6 bases outside the gene matches. Germline assignment: CDR1 SGHTA and CDR2 FQGNSA. The CDR3 coding sequence is TGTGCCAGCAGCGCCACTAGCGGGGGAAGAGAGACCCAGTACTTC. Translating gives CASSATSGGRETQYF.

The V call is TRBV18, the J call TRBJ2-3, with D tentatively TRBD1 (5 bases). Trimming pared 3 bases from V and 3 bases from J, leaving 10 bases between. CDR1 is KGHSH and CDR2 is LQKENI in the germline V gene. This CDR3 spans 14 amino acids. CDR3 amino acids: CASSPFQGTDTQYF. The CDR3 region has the DNA TGTGCCAGCTCACCTTTCCAGGGAACAGATACGCAGTATTTT.

The V and J genes are TRBV5-1 and TRBJ2-1, with 10 nucleotides matching TRBD2. The CDR3 is 18 amino acids. Trimming at V came to 2 bases and at J to 1 base, leaving 9 bases not matched to a gene. Germline V gives CDR1 SGHRS, CDR2 YFSETQ. CDR3 nucleotide sequence: TGCGCCAGCAGCTTAGTAACTAGCGGGACGAGATCCTACAATGAGCAGTTCTTC. Protein sequence: CASSLVTSGTRSYNEQFF.

This chain uses TRBV2 with TRBJ1-6; the D gene is possibly TRBD1 (6 bases). Germline V gives CDR1 SNHLY, CDR2 FYNNEI. Trimming shortened V by 9 bases and J by 9 bases, and 15 bases separated the two germline ends. This CDR3 contains 13 residues. The CDR3 coding sequence is TGTGCCAGACAGGGAAATGGAGGTTCACCCCTCCACTTT. Translation gives CARQGNGGSPLHF.